This T cell receptor beta chain appears in the sequencing data of a study of blood T cell repertoires in COVID-19. Categorization into cohorts depended on clinical history that participants reported. Method: immunoSEQ multiplex PCR; TCRdb's copy keeps in-frame clones and lacks some. The sample has 150,000 or so clones, approximately 79% seen once. Unmatched junction bases numbered 7, after V lost 3 bases and J lost 4 bases. This CDR3 is built from 15 residues. In germline, CDR1 is SQVTM, CDR2 ANQGSEA. V gene TRBV29-1 combines with J gene TRBJ2-2, with 8 bases matching TRBD2. The TCR comes from a woman aged 45 to 65 who had recovered from COVID-19. The source material was PBMCs or T cells enriched from blood (not recorded which). The CDR3: CSVDYAGGSTGELFF. Here the CDR3 DNA reads TGCAGCGTTGACTACGCGGGAGGATCCACCGGGGAGCTGTTTTTT.